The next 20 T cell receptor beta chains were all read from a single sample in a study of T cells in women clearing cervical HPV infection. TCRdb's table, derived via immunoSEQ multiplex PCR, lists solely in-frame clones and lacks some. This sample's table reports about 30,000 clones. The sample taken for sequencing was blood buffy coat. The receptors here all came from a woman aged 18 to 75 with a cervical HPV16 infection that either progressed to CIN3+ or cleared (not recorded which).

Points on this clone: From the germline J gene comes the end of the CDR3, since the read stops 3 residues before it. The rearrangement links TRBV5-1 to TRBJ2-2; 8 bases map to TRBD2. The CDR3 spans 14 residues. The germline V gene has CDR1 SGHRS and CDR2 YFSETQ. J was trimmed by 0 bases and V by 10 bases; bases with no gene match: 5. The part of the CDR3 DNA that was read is TGCGCCTCACCGGGGGGGGCGAACACCGGGGAG. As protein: CASPGGANTGE. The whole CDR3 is CASPGGANTGELFF.

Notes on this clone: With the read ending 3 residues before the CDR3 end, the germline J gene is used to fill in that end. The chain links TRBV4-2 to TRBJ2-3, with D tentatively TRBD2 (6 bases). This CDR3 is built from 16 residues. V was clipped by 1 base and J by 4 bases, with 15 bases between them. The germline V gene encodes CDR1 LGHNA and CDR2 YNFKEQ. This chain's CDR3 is CASSQVPGTGADTQYF. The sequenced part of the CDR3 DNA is TGTGCCAGCAGCCAAGTGCCGGGGACTGGAGCAGATACG.

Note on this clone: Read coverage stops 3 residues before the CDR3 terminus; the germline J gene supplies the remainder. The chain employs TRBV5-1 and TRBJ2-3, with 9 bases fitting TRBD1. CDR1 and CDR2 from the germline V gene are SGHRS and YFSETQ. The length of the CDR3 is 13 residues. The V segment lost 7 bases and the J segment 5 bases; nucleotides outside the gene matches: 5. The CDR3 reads CASASDRGDTQYF. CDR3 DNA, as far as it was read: TGCGCCAGCGCATCGGACAGGGGAGATACG.

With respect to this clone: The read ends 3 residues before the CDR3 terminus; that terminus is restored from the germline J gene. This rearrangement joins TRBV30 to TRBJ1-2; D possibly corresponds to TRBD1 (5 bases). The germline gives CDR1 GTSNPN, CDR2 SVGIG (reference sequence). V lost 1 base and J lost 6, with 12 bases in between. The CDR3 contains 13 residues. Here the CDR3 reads CAWSDGGRHGYTF. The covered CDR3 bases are TGTGCCTGGAGTGACGGGGGTAGGCATGGC.

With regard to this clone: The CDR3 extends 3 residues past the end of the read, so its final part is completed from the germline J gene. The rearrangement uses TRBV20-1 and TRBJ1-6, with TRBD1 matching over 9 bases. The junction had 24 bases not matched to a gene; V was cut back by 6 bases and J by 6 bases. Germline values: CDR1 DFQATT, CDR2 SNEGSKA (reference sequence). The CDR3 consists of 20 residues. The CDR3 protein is CSARDRVRRGATPFNSPLHF. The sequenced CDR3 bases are TGCAGTGCCCGGGACAGGGTGAGAAGAGGGGCCACCCCATTTAATTCACCC.

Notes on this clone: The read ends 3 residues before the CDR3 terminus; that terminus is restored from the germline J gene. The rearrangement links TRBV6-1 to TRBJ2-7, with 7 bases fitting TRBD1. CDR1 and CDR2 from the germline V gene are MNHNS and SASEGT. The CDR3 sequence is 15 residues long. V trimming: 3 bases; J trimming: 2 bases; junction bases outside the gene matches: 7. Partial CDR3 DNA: TGTGCCAGCAGTGACCAGTCAGGACAGGCCTACGAG. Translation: CASSDQSGQAYE. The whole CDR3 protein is CASSDQSGQAYEQYF.

The CDR3 protein is CASSLGIMNTEAFF. The DNA read from the CDR3 is TGTGCCAGCAGCTTGGGCATTATGAACACTGAA. This rearrangement joins TRBV7-9 to TRBJ1-1; D not resolved. From the germline J gene comes the end of the CDR3, since the read stops 3 residues before it. V was shortened by 3 bases and J by 0 bases, with 8 bases between the two germline ends. The CDR3 extends over 14 amino acids. CDR1 is SEHNR, CDR2 FQNEAQ, per germline (reference sequence).

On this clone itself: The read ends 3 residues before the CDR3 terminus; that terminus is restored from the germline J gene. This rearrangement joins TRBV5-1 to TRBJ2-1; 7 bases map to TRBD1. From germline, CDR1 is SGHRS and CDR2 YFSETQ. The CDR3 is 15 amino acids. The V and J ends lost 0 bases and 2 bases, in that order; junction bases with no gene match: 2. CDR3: CASSLETGAYNEQFF. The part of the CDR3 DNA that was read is TGCGCCAGCAGCTTGGAAACAGGGGCCTACAATGAG.

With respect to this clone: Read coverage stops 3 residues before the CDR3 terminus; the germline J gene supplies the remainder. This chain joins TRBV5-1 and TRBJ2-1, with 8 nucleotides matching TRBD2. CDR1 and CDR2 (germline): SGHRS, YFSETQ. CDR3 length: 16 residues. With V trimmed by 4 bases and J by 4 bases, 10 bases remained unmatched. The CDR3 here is CASSTNAGTSYNEQFF. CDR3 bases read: TGCGCCAGCAGCACCAATGCCGGGACTAGTTACAATGAG.

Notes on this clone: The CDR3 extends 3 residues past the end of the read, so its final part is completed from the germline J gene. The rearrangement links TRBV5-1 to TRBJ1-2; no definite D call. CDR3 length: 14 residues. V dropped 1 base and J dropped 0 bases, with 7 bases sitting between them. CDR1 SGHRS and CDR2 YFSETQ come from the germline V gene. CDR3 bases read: TGCGCCAGCAGCTTGAGTACAGCTAACTATGGC. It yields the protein CASSLSTANYG. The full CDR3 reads CASSLSTANYGYTF.

The part of the CDR3 DNA that was read is TGTGCCAGCAGCTCGACAGGGCGGGACACCGGGGAG. This sequence encodes CASSSTGRDTGE. The whole CDR3 protein reads CASSSTGRDTGELFF. The genes are TRBV7-9 and TRBJ2-2, with 7 bases fitting TRBD1. The observed sequence ends 3 residues before the CDR3 terminus, with the missing tail filled in from the germline J gene. This CDR3 contains 15 residues. Trimming cost V 4 bases and J 3 bases; bases outside gene matches: 5. CDR1 SEHNR and CDR2 FQNEAQ come from the germline V gene (reference sequence).

The sequenced part of the CDR3 DNA is TGTGCCAGCAGCTTAGAAGGGACAGGGTTTGAA. Translation gives CASSLEGTGFE. The CDR3 reads in full as CASSLEGTGFEAFF. The chain combines TRBV11-1 with TRBJ1-1, with 9 bases that match TRBD1. The read is 3 residues too short to cover the CDR3 end, so that end is filled in from the germline J gene. The trim removed 1 base at V and 7 bases at J, leaving 4 bases unmatched. This CDR3 contains 14 residues. The V gene's germline CDR1 is SGHAT and CDR2 FQDESV (reference sequence).

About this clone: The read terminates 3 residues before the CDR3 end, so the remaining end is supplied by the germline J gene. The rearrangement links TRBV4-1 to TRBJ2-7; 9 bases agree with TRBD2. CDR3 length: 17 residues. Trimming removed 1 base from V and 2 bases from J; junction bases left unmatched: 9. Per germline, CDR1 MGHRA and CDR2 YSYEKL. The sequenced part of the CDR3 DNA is TGCGCCAGCAGCCAAGTATGGGGACTAGCAATAACCTACGAG. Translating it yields CASSQVWGLAITYE. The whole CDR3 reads CASSQVWGLAITYEQYF.

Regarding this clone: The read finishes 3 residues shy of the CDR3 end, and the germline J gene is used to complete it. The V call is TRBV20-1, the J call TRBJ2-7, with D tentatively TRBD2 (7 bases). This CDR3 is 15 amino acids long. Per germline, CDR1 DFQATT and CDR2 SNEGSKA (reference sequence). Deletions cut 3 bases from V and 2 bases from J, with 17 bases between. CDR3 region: CSASSQAGATYEQYF. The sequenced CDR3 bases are TGCAGTGCTAGTTCCCAGGCGGGGGCGACCTACGAG.

The sequenced CDR3 bases are TGTGCCAGCAGCTTAGGAACAGGCTCCTACGAG. As protein: CASSLGTGSYE. The entire CDR3 sequence reads CASSLGTGSYEQYF. This chain connects TRBV7-9 to TRBJ2-7; TRBD1 might be the D (5 bases). Read data end 3 residues before the CDR3 end; the end is taken from the germline J gene. Germline V lookup: CDR1 SEHNR, CDR2 FQNEAQ (reference sequence). This CDR3 has 14 amino acids. V shed 1 base and J shed 0 bases, with 7 bases lying between them.

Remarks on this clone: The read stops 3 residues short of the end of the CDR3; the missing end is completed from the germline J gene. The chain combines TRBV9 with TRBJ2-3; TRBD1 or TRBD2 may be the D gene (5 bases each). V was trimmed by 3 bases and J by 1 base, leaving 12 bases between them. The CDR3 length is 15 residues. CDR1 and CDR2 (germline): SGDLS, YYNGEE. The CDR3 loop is CASSERGVRTDTQYF. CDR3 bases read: TGTGCCAGCAGCGAAAGGGGAGTACGCACAGATACG.

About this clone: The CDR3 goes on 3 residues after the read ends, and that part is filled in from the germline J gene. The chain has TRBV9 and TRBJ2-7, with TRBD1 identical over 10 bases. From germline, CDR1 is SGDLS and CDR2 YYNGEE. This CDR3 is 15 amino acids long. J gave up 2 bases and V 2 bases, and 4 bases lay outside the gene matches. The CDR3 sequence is CASSVTGQGTYEQYF. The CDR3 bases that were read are TGTGCCAGCAGCGTTACGGGACAGGGGACCTACGAG.

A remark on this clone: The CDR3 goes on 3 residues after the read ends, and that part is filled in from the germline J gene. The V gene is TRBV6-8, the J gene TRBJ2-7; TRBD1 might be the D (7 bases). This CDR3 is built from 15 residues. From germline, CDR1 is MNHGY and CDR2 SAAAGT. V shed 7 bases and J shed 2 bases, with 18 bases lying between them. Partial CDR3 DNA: TGTGCCAGCACTCCGCGGGACAGTGAAGCCTACGAG. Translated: CASTPRDSEAYE. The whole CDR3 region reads CASTPRDSEAYEQYF.

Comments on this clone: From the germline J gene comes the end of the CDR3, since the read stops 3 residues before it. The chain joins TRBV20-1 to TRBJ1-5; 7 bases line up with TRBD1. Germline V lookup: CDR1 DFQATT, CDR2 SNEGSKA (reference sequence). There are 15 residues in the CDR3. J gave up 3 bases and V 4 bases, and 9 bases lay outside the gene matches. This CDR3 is CSANIQGMDNQPQHF. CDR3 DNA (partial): TGCAGTGCTAATATACAGGGGATGGACAATCAGCCC.

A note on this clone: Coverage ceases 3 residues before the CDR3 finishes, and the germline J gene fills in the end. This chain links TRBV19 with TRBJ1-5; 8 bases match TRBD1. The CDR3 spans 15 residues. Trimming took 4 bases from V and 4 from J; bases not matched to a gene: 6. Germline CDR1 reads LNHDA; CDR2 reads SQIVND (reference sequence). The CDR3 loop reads CASSRTGNPNQPQHF. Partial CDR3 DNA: TGTGCCAGTAGTAGGACAGGGAATCCAAATCAGCCC. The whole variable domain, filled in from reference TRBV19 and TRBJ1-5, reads DGGITQSPKYLFRKEGQNVTLSCEQNLNHDAMYWYRQDPGQGLRLIYYSQIVNDFQKGDIAEGYSVSREKKESFPLTVTSAQKNPTAFYLCASSRTGNPNQPQHFGDGTRLSIL.